What follows is one T cell receptor beta chain and its context. Original methodology: Amplification of reference gene primers was used by the study to estimate nucleated cell counts. The table came from immunoSEQ multiplex PCR; TCRdb's copy has only in-frame clones and leaves some out. V and J calls and clone size are those listed in that table; D and trimming were worked out from the DNA. The data hold some 70,000 clones, with 85% to 90% observed a single time. This entry is derived from a study of blood T cell repertoires in COVID-19. Study-wide context: The United States, Italy and Spain were the sources of the acute and convalescent COVID-19 samples. T cells, B-cell-depleted T cells, or PBMCs supplied cDNA or gDNA.

Germline V lookup: CDR1 MDHEN, CDR2 SYDVKM. This CDR3 is built from 13 residues. V lost 4 bases, J lost 2 bases, and 2 bases stayed unmatched. The source is a man aged 50 or older with acute or convalescent COVID-19. The sample comprised peripheral blood. The chain joins TRBV28 to TRBJ2-7, with TRBD1 identical over 7 bases. The CDR3 DNA reads as TGTGCCAGCAGTTCGGGACAGACCTACGAGCAGTACTTC. It is translated as CASSSGQTYEQYF.